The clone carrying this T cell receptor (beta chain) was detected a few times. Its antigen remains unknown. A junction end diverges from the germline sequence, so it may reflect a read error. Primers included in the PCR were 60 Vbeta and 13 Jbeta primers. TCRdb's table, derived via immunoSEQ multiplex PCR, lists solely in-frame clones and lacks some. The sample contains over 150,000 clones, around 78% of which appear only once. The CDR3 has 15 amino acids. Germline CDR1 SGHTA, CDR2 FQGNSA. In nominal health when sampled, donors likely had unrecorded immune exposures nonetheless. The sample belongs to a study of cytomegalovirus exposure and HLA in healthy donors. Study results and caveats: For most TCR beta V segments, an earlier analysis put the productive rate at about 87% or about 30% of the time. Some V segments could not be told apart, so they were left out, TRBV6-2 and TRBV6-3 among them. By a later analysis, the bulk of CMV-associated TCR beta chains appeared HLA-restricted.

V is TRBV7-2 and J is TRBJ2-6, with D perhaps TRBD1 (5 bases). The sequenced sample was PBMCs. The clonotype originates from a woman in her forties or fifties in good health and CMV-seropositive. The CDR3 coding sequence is TGTGCCAGCAGCGCGACGGTGTCTGGGGCCAACGGCCTGACTTTC. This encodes CASSATVSGANGLTF.